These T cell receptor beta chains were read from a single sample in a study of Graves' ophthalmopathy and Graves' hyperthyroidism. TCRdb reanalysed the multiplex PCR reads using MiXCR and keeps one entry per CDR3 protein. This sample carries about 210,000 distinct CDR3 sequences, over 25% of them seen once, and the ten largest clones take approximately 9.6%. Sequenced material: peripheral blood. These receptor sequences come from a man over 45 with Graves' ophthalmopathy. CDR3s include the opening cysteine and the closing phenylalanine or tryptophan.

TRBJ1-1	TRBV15	CATGGGAANTEAFF
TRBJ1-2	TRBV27	CASSLRSGYTF
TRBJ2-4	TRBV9	CASSGGQFGHIQYF
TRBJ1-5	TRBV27	CASSPLRGGNSNQPQHF
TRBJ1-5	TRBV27	CASADRASNQPQHF
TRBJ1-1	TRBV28	CASITGGVTEAFF
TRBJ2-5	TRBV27	CASSLSIRTVQETQYF
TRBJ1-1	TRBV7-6	CASSSHTDLNTEAFF
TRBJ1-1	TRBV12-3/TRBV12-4	CASSVIRNTEAFF
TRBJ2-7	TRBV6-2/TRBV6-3	CASSYRIPTSGLPYEQYF
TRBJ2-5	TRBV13	CASSLEGRGDTQYF
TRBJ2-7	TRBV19	CASRIRGLAIYEQYF
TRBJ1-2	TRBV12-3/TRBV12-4	CASNQQGSRGYTF